These 26 T cell receptor beta chains came from one sample sequenced in a study of PD-L1 blockade in urothelial cancer. As for time point: pretreatment peripheral blood. Method: immunoSEQ multiplex PCR; TCRdb's copy keeps in-frame clones and lacks some. The profile shows around 130,000 clones, roughly 83% of them singletons. The specimen comprised PBMCs, sampled around atezolizumab (anti-PD-L1) treatment. Receptors were obtained from a man aged 50 or older with urothelial cancer.

This chain connects TRBV5-8 to TRBJ2-7; tentative D call: TRBD1 (6 bases). CDR3 length: 11 residues. From germline, CDR1 is SGHTS and CDR2 YDEGEE. Trimming shortened V by 4 bases and J by 12 bases, and 14 bases separated the two germline ends. The DNA for the CDR3 is TGTGCCAGCAGCATCCGGGACAAACCGTACTTC. This encodes CASSIRDKPYF.

This clone was recorded once. The CDR3 bases are TGTGCCAGCTCACCCGACAGGGAACTGATCTATGGCTACACCTTC. This gives the protein CASSPDRELIYGYTF. The chain has TRBV18 and TRBJ1-2; 7 bases align to TRBD1. The CDR3 spans 15 residues. CDR1 is KGHSH and CDR2 is LQKENI in the germline V gene. Trimming took 3 bases from V and 4 from J; bases not matched to a gene: 8.

This clone was observed a handful of times. This chain uses TRBV7-8 with TRBJ2-1, with 8 bases aligning to TRBD2. J gave up 7 bases and V 8 bases, and 13 bases lay outside the gene matches. This CDR3 spans 15 amino acids. The germline CDR1 and CDR2 sequences are SGHVS and FQNEAQ. The CDR3 bases are TGTGCCAGCCGACAAAGACCCGGGAGGGAGAATGAGCAGTTCTTC. It yields the protein CASRQRPGRENEQFF.

V gene TRBV9 combines with J gene TRBJ2-2; D is uncertain. This CDR3 has 12 residues. V lost 4 bases and J 8 bases, leaving 9 bases between the germline ends. Per the germline V gene, CDR1 is SGDLS and CDR2 is YYNGEE. The CDR3 sequence: CASSTFRGELFF. DNA of the CDR3: TGTGCCAGCAGCACTTTCCGGGGGGAGCTGTTTTTT. Looking up the rest from reference TRBV9 and TRBJ2-2 gives the full variable domain: DSGVTQTPKHLITATGQRVTLRCSPRSGDLSVYWYQQSLDQGLQFLIQYYNGEERAKGNILERFSAQQFPDLHSELNLSSLELGDSALYFCASSTFRGELFFGEGSRLTVL.

This clone was detected only once. Here the CDR3 DNA reads TGTGCCAGCAGCTTATCGGGTCCCCCACCGAGGGAGCAGTACTTC. This codes for CASSLSGPPPREQYF. J is TRBJ2-7 and V is TRBV11-3; D not resolved. This CDR3 spans 15 amino acids. The V and J ends lost 2 bases and 7 bases respectively, with 18 bases between them. Germline CDR1 reads SGHNT; CDR2 reads YENEEA.

This chain uses TRBV6-5 with TRBJ2-7; 7 bases align to TRBD1. After removal of 7 bases from V and 4 bases from J, the junction contained 10 bases not matched to a gene. Germline CDR1 MNHEY, CDR2 SVGAGI. The CDR3 covers 14 residues. Here the CDR3 DNA reads TGTGCCAGCACCTCGACAGGGATGGATTACGAGCAGTACTTC. This gives the protein CASTSTGMDYEQYF.

This clone has only a few counts. This sequence joins TRBV28 and TRBJ2-6; 9 bases fit TRBD2. The CDR3 totals 18 residues. V dropped 7 bases and J dropped 0; count of bases not matched to a gene: 10. Germline V gene sequence: CDR1 MDHEN, CDR2 SYDVKM. This chain's CDR3 is CASNSGGWGYSGANVLTF. As DNA, the CDR3 is TGTGCCAGCAACAGCGGGGGGTGGGGCTACTCTGGGGCCAACGTCCTGACTTTC.

The gene calls are TRBV19 and TRBJ2-3, with no clear D. The CDR3 runs to 15 residues. V gave up 7 bases and J gave up 1 base, with 15 bases separating them. Germline CDR1 reads LNHDA; CDR2 reads SQIVND (reference sequence). CDR3 residues: CASKRTSRGTDTQYF. As DNA, the CDR3 is TGTGCCAGTAAACGTACGTCCCGGGGCACAGATACGCAGTATTTT.

V and J are TRBV7-2 and TRBJ2-7; TRBD2 agrees at 9 bases. The CDR3 covers 13 residues. Unmatched junction bases numbered 7, after V lost 7 bases and J lost 6 bases. Per the germline V gene, CDR1 is SGHTA and CDR2 is FQGNSA. Here the CDR3 reads CASMPREGREQYF. CDR3 DNA: TGTGCCAGCATGCCGCGGGAGGGCCGCGAGCAGTACTTC.

The chain joins TRBV7-9 to TRBJ2-1; 10 bases align to TRBD1. The germline V gene encodes CDR1 SEHNR and CDR2 FQNEAQ (reference sequence). The CDR3 is made up of 15 amino acids. V lost 5 bases and J lost 6; bases outside the gene matches: 7. CDR3 coding DNA: TGTGCCAGCAGCCCCCCGGGACAGGGGACCAATGAGCAGTTCTTC. Protein product: CASSPPGQGTNEQFF.

CDR3 coding DNA: TGCAGCGCTACACCGACAGGGAGACTATGGAATGAGCAGTTCTTC. Encoded protein: CSATPTGRLWNEQFF. This chain links TRBV29-1 with TRBJ2-1, with TRBD1 matching 7 bases. V trimming: 7 bases; J trimming: 7 bases; junction bases outside the gene matches: 16. The CDR3 totals 15 residues. Germline CDR1 is SQVTM and CDR2 is ANQGSEA.

This clone has more than one count but fewer than ten. This chain links TRBV29-1 with TRBJ1-1; no firm D call. Germline CDR1 reads SQVTM; CDR2 reads ANQGSEA. The V end lost 4 bases, the J end lost 0 bases, and 9 bases lay between the germline ends. The CDR3 is made up of 13 amino acids. CDR3 sequence (DNA): TGCAGCGTTGTACGGCAGGTGAACACTGAAGCTTTCTTT. Residues: CSVVRQVNTEAFF.

The V gene is TRBV7-8, the J gene TRBJ2-5; tentatively, D is TRBD2 (6 bases). Trimming took 3 bases from V and 5 from J, leaving 13 bases between them. Germline V lookup: CDR1 SGHVS, CDR2 FQNEAQ. The CDR3 length is 14 residues. CDR3 DNA sequence: TGTGCCAGCAGCTTTAATCTACGGGGGGAGACCCAGTACTTC. Its translation is CASSFNLRGETQYF.

V and J are TRBV4-1 and TRBJ2-1, with 10 bases matching TRBD2. CDR3 length: 17 residues. Looked up from germline, CDR1 is MGHRA and CDR2 is YSYEKL. Trimming removed 0 bases from V and 3 bases from J; junction bases left unmatched: 5. In DNA form, the CDR3 reads TGCGCCAGCAGCCAAGATTTGCGGACTAGCGGCTACAATGAGCAGTTCTTC. Protein: CASSQDLRTSGYNEQFF.

This clone was seen only once. This chain connects TRBV5-8 to TRBJ2-7, with 13 bases identical to TRBD2. Trimming cost V 2 bases and J 7 bases; bases outside gene matches: 6. This CDR3 spans 15 amino acids. Germline V gene sequence: CDR1 SGHTS, CDR2 YDEGEE. The CDR3 DNA sequence: TGTGCCAGCAGCTTTGCTGGACTAGCGGGAGCGGAGCAGTACTTC. Residues: CASSFAGLAGAEQYF.

This clone has only a few counts. The V and J genes are TRBV18 and TRBJ1-2; D might be TRBD1 (6 bases). V lost 3 bases and J lost 5, with 22 bases in between. This CDR3 contains 17 residues. Germline V CDR1 and CDR2: KGHSH, LQKENI. The CDR3: CASSPGMAGVSTYGYTF. CDR3 in DNA: TGTGCCAGCTCACCTGGTATGGCAGGGGTTTCGACTTATGGCTACACCTTC. The whole variable domain, remainder taken from reference TRBV18 and TRBJ1-2, is NAGVMQNPRHLVRRRGQEARLRCSPMKGHSHVYWYRQLPEEGLKFMVYLQKENIIDESGMPKERFSAEFPKEGPSILRIQQVVRGDSAAYFCASSPGMAGVSTYGYTFGSGTRLTVV.

The V gene is TRBV11-2, the J gene TRBJ2-1; 10 bases match TRBD1. The V gene's germline CDR1 is SGHAT and CDR2 FQNNGV. The CDR3 loop spans 14 amino acids. Trimming removed 5 bases from V and 6 bases from J; junction bases left unmatched: 4. The CDR3 protein is CASSTRTGGNEQFF. Here the CDR3 DNA reads TGTGCCAGCAGCACCCGGACAGGGGGCAATGAGCAGTTCTTC.

The chain links TRBV27 to TRBJ2-7; 7 bases agree with TRBD1. After removal of 5 bases from V and 2 bases from J, the junction contained 6 bases not matched to a gene. The length of the CDR3 is 14 residues. Germline V gives CDR1 MNHEY, CDR2 SMNVEV (reference sequence). The CDR3 here is CASSRAGTAYEQYF. CDR3 sequence (DNA): TGTGCCAGCAGTCGGGCCGGGACAGCCTACGAGCAGTACTTC.

This clone has just one count. V gene TRBV28 combines with J gene TRBJ1-4; 7 nucleotides match TRBD1. CDR3 length: 13 amino acids. Unmatched junction bases numbered 11, after V lost 5 bases and J lost 14 bases. CDR1 and CDR2 from the germline V gene are MDHEN and SYDVKM. The CDR3 nucleotides read TGTGCCAGCAGTAGACAGGGCCGGCCGAGGCTGTTTTTT. Translating it yields CASSRQGRPRLFF.

The chain couples TRBV15 to TRBJ1-4; maybe TRBD1 (5 bases). Germline CDR1 reads LNHNV; CDR2 reads YYDKDF (reference sequence). This CDR3 contains 17 residues. V shed 4 bases and J shed 0 bases, with 15 bases lying between them. CDR3: CATSTAGPGATNEKLFF. CDR3 DNA: TGTGCCACCAGCACCGCAGGGCCGGGGGCAACTAATGAAAAACTGTTTTTT.

The CDR3 spells CASARIASSYNEQFF. The CDR3 nucleotides read TGTGCCAGCGCTAGGATAGCTAGCTCCTACAATGAGCAGTTCTTC. The rearrangement joins TRBV7-8 to TRBJ2-1; D ambiguous. The V and J ends lost 8 bases and 0 bases respectively, with 14 bases between them. The CDR3 covers 15 residues. The germline gives CDR1 SGHVS, CDR2 FQNEAQ.

The V call is TRBV5-1, the J call TRBJ2-1; D uncertain. The CDR3 is 14 amino acids. CDR1 SGHRS and CDR2 YFSETQ come from the germline V gene. V dropped 4 bases and J dropped 5 bases, with 13 bases sitting between them. The CDR3 nucleotides are TGCGCCAGCAGCGGTGGTGGGCTGAACAATGAGCAGTTCTTC. This gives the protein CASSGGGLNNEQFF. Combining the CDR3 with reference TRBV5-1 and TRBJ2-1 gives the whole variable domain KAGVTQTPRYLIKTRGQQVTLSCSPISGHRSVSWYQQTPGQGLQFLFEYFSETQRNKGNFPGRFSGRQFSNSRSEMNVSTLELGDSALYLCASSGGGLNNEQFFGPGTRLTVL.

V is TRBV30 and J is TRBJ2-1; 9 nucleotides align to TRBD2. Per the germline V gene, CDR1 is GTSNPN and CDR2 is SVGIG (reference sequence). With V trimmed by 3 bases and J by 4 bases, 1 base remained unmatched. The CDR3 runs 13 residues. CDR3 DNA sequence: TGTGCCTGGAGGACTAGCGGATACAATGAGCAGTTCTTC. It encodes CAWRTSGYNEQFF.

The chain has TRBV5-6 and TRBJ2-7; TRBD1 agrees at 7 bases. The junction had 13 bases not matched to a gene; V was cut back by 1 base and J by 3 bases. The CDR3 loop spans 17 amino acids. CDR1 SGHDT and CDR2 YYEEEE come from the germline V gene. CDR3 in DNA: TGTGCCAGCAGCTTGTTGAGCAGTCGGGACAGCAACTACGAGCAGTACTTC. Translating gives CASSLLSSRDSNYEQYF.

The chain couples TRBV28 to TRBJ1-3; TRBD1 might be the D (6 bases). V shed 7 bases and J shed 2 bases, with 15 bases lying between them. This CDR3 has 15 residues. The germline V gene encodes CDR1 MDHEN and CDR2 SYDVKM. The CDR3: CASTRGGLTGNTIYF. The CDR3 DNA is TGTGCCAGCACCCGGGGGGGGCTCACTGGAAACACCATATATTTT.

This clone was picked up a small number of times. This sequence joins TRBV2 and TRBJ1-1; D might be TRBD1 (5 bases). With 3 bases removed from V and 0 bases from J, the gap between germline ends came to 8 bases. Germline V lookup: CDR1 SNHLY, CDR2 FYNNEI. The CDR3 is made up of 14 amino acids. The CDR3: CASSEDIVNTEAFF. Here the CDR3 DNA reads TGTGCCAGCAGTGAGGACATCGTGAACACTGAAGCTTTCTTT.